This TCR beta chain is drawn from a study of cytomegalovirus exposure and HLA in healthy donors. Overall study context: Of roughly 400 genotyped donors, roughly 81% grouped in the Caucasian-associated ancestry cluster. Notes on the study in general: TCR beta sequences reportedly predicted most subjects' HLA-A and HLA-B alleles accurately.

The PCR used 60 Vbeta and 13 Jbeta primers. Original processing methods: A later analysis counted some 87 million unique TCR beta chains, some 12 million shared. Using immunoSEQ multiplex PCR, the repertoire was profiled, and TCRdb retains in-frame clones only, with some absent. V, J and clone size reflect that table, while D and trimming were determined from the DNA. The sample carries approximately 170,000 clones, 60% to 85% recorded once. Notes on this clone: Its antigen is not known.

This CDR3 comprises 14 residues. The junction had 8 bases not matched to a gene; V was cut back by 5 bases and J by 8 bases. Germline values: CDR1 MNHEY, CDR2 SVGAGI. This chain links TRBV6-5 with TRBJ2-1; TRBD1 matches 8 bases. The TCR sequence derives from a woman aged 18-29 years in good health and CMV-seronegative. The source material was PBMCs. CDR3 DNA sequence: TGTGCCAGCAGTCGTAGACAGGGGAGTGATGAGCAGTTCTTC. This translates into CASSRRQGSDEQFF.